The source of this T cell receptor (beta chain) is a study of shared clonotypes between healthy human individuals. Study-wide findings and caveats: Clonotypes that were shared across a handful of donors made up approximately 5.1% of naive CD4 clonotypes.

V lost 0 bases, J lost 0 bases, and 9 bases lay in between. Germline assignment: CDR1 GTSNPN and CDR2 SVGIG (reference sequence). This CDR3 region has 15 residues. The sample holds one count of this clone. Its antigen is undetermined. The sample contains more than one DNA sequence encoding this CDR3. The authors split each subset's genomic DNA evenly across several immunoSEQ plates. Some clones are missing from TCRdb's copy, which holds only in-frame ones; the method was immunoSEQ multiplex PCR. The profile shows some 2,400,000 clones, nearly 97% of them singletons. Subsets obtained from CD4+ cells comprised CD45RA+ naive and CD45RA-negative memory cells.

The chain carries TRBV30 and TRBJ1-5, with D perhaps matching TRBD1 (5 bases). The sequencing input was naive CD4+ T cells sorted from blood. Documented subset: CD45RA+ positively selected. This sequence was found in a man aged 18 to 30 in good health. The CDR3 sequence is CAWSVRGYSNQPQHF. DNA for the CDR3: TGTGCCTGGAGTGTTCGGGGGTATAGCAATCAGCCCCAGCATTTT.